The rows below give T cell receptor beta chains drawn from one sample of a study of T cell repertoires in cytomegalovirus infection. TCRdb re-called the reads through MiXCR, storing one row per CDR3 protein. This sample has about 360,000 distinct CDR3 sequences; 15% to 20% occur once, and the top ten carry approximately 8%. Sequenced sample: PBMCs. These receptors were collected from a human donor in good health (CMV status not recorded). Some clones in this sample may be carry-over from other donors' samples. The CDR3 runs from the conserved cysteine through the conserved F or W. A D gene is named only where the DNA matches it firmly. Clone size is shown for a subset of rows, as once, few, many or a class of expanded clone.

CDR3nt,CDR3aa,v_gene,d_gene,abundance,j_gene
TGTGCCAGCAGAGGACAGGTCGATGAGCAGTTCTTC,CASRGQVDEQFF,TRBV2,TRBD1,-,TRBJ2-1
TGTGCCAGCAGCTTATTCACAGACTCCTACGAGCAGTACTTC,CASSLFTDSYEQYF,TRBV7-9,-,few,TRBJ2-7
TGTGCCAGCACTCTGACTAGCGGGGGGACCGGGGAGCTGTTTTTT,CASTLTSGGTGELFF,TRBV2,TRBD2,-,TRBJ2-2
TGCAGTGCTCCCTCGGGGCCCTCCTACAATGAGCAGTTCTTC,CSAPSGPSYNEQFF,TRBV20-1,-,few,TRBJ2-1
TGTGCCAGCAGCTCAAAGGTGGTCGTGGGCACTGAAGCTTTCTTT,CASSSKVVVGTEAFF,TRBV7-2,-,many,TRBJ1-1
TGTGCCAGCAGCTCGACTAGTTATGAGACCCAGTACTTC,CASSSTSYETQYF,TRBV7-2,-,many,TRBJ2-5
TGCAGTGCTACCGACAGGGGGCTGGGCTGGAATTCACCCCTCCACTTT,CSATDRGLGWNSPLHF,TRBV20-1,TRBD1,-,TRBJ1-6
TGTGCTAGTGGCCTCAGGCAGGGGCAGAACTCTGGAAACACCATATATTTT,CASGLRQGQNSGNTIYF,TRBV12-5,-,many,TRBJ1-3
TGTGCCACCAGCAGAGATCGGGGAGAGCAGTACTTC,CATSRDRGEQYF,TRBV15,-,-,TRBJ2-7
TGTGCCAGCACCAGATCGGGCAGGGATAATTCACCCCTCCACTTT,CASTRSGRDNSPLHF,TRBV7-9,-,-,TRBJ1-6
TGTGCCAGCAGCGTAGAGGGCGGGGGGTTGGGCACAGATACGCAGTATTTT,CASSVEGGGLGTDTQYF,TRBV9,TRBD2,-,TRBJ2-3
TGTGCCAGCACCCCTGGGACGGGGAACACTGAAGCTTTCTTT,CASTPGTGNTEAFF,TRBV6-5,-,many,TRBJ1-1
TGTGCCAGCAGTATCGGGACAGGGTATGAGACCCAGTACTTC,CASSIGTGYETQYF,TRBV7-9,TRBD1,many,TRBJ2-5
TGTGCCAGCAGTTACGCTTCCGCCGGGATCCAAGAGACCCAGTACTTC,CASSYASAGIQETQYF,TRBV6-2/TRBV6-3,-,once,TRBJ2-5
TGTGCCAGCAGCTTATCTCCAGGGACCAATGAGCAGTTCTTC,CASSLSPGTNEQFF,TRBV7-3,-,many,TRBJ2-1
TGCGCCAGCAGCCAAGTAGAGGGACACAGCTACGAGCAGTACTTC,CASSQVEGHSYEQYF,TRBV4-3,-,many,TRBJ2-7
TGCAGTGCCGGACTAGCGGGAGGGCAAGAAGAGACCCAGTACTTC,CSAGLAGGQEETQYF,TRBV29-1,TRBD2,-,TRBJ2-5
TGTGCCAGCAGCTCCCCTAGCGGGGGGGCGGCAAATGAGCAGTTCTTC,CASSSPSGGAANEQFF,TRBV5-4,TRBD2,few,TRBJ2-1
TGTGCCAGTAGTCTACGGGACAGGGGGGAGAGGGCCCAGCATTTT,CASSLRDRGERAQHF,TRBV19,TRBD1,many,TRBJ1-5
TGTGCCAGCAGCTCCCGAGCTAACAGGGCCGATCAGCCCCAGCATTTT,CASSSRANRADQPQHF,TRBV7-6,-,-,TRBJ1-5
TGTGCCAGCAGCTTCGACTTACTGTCCCAGTACTTC,CASSFDLLSQYF,TRBV7-9,-,-,TRBJ2-5
TGTGCCAGCAGCTTAGTGTGGACTAGCAACTACGAGCAGTACTTC,CASSLVWTSNYEQYF,TRBV7-2,TRBD2,-,TRBJ2-7
TGCAGCGTTCGCAGACTAGCCGGGGTGACTAACAATGAGCAGTTCTTC,CSVRRLAGVTNNEQFF,TRBV29-1,TRBD2,-,TRBJ2-1
TGTGCCAGCAGCTTAGTCAGCCCTCTCTACGAGCAGTACTTC,CASSLVSPLYEQYF,TRBV7-2,-,many,TRBJ2-7